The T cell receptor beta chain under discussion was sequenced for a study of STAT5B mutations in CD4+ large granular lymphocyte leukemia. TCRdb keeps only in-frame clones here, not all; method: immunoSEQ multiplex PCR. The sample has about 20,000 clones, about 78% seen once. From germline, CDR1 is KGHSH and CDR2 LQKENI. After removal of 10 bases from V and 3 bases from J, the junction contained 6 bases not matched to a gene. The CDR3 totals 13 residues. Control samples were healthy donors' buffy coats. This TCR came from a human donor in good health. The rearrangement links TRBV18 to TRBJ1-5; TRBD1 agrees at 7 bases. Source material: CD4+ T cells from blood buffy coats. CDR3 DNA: TGTGCCACCCGACAGGGTTCCAATCAGCCCCAGCATTTT. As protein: CATRQGSNQPQHF.